This TCR beta chain comes out of a study of cytomegalovirus exposure and HLA in healthy donors. Study-level points and caveats: Within the 90 to 150 validation repertoires, first-cohort TCR clusters tended to co-occur, according to a later analysis. There were some public TCRs occurring in many donors, but most TCR sequences were rare.

The data were produced by immunoSEQ multiplex PCR, yet TCRdb's version contains in-frame clones alone and is incomplete. The data contain about 180,000 clones, 85% of them singletons. The donors were in the roughly 130-subject validation cohort, distinct from the approximately 700-subject first cohort. Notes on this clone: Its antigen is currently unknown.

The CDR3 is made up of 16 amino acids. Trimming stripped 3 bases from V and 4 bases from J, with 17 bases between. Germline lookup yields CDR1 SGHRS and CDR2 YFSETQ. The origin of this receptor is a man in his late teens or twenties in good health and CMV-seropositive. The V and J genes are TRBV5-1 and TRBJ2-1; D may be TRBD2 (6 bases). The sample taken for sequencing was PBMCs. The DNA of the CDR3 is TGCGCCAGCAGCTGGGGCGGGACCCCCTCGTACAATGAGCAGTTCTTC. Amino acids: CASSWGGTPSYNEQFF.